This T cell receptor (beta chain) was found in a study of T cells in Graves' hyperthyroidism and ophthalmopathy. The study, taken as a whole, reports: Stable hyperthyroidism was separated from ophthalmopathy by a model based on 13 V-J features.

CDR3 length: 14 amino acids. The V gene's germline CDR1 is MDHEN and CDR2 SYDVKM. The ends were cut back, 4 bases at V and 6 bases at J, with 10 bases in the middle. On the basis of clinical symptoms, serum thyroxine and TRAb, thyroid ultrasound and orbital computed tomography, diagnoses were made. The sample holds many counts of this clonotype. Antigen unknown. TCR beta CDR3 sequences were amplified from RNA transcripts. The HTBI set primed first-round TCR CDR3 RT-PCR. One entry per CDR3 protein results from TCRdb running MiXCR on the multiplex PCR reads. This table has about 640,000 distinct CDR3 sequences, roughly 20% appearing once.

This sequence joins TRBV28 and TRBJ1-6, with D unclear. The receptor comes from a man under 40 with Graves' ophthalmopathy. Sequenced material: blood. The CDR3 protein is CASSWPRINSPLHF. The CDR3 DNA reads TGTGCCAGCAGTTGGCCCAGGATTAATTCACCCCTCCACTTT.